Presented here are 27 T cell receptor beta chains from one specimen sequenced in a study of T cell clones after liver transplantation. The data were produced by immunoSEQ multiplex PCR, yet TCRdb's version contains in-frame clones alone and is incomplete. This table holds tens of thousands of clones, approximately 63% found once. The sequencing here drew on CD4+ T cells from blood, taken at the roughly 16-month timepoint. The receptors stem from a human patient who received a liver transplant. These T cells may partly come from the graft donor.

The gene calls are TRBV18 and TRBJ2-7, with a tentative D call TRBD2 (5 bases). The V end lost 0 bases, the J end lost 5 bases, and 11 bases lay between the germline ends. CDR1 is KGHSH, CDR2 LQKENI, per germline. CDR3 length: 14 amino acids. Written as DNA, the CDR3 is TGTGCCAGCTCACCACCAACCGGGAACCACGAGCAGTACTTC. Its translation is CASSPPTGNHEQYF.

The chain is built from TRBV10-3 and TRBJ2-2, with 9 bases identical to TRBD2. The J segment lost 1 base and the V segment lost 7 bases, leaving 13 bases of the junction unmatched. The CDR3 runs to 18 residues. Germline CDR1 and CDR2: ENHRY and SYGVKD. CDR3 in DNA: TGTGCCATCACCGAAAGACTACTAGCGGGTGAGAACACCGGGGAGCTGTTTTTT. Protein: CAITERLLAGENTGELFF.

V is TRBV28 and J is TRBJ1-1; tentatively, D is TRBD1 (5 bases). This CDR3 has 14 amino acids. V gave up 5 bases and J gave up 8 bases, with 18 bases separating them. Germline V lookup: CDR1 MDHEN, CDR2 SYDVKM. CDR3 DNA: TGTGCCAGCAGTACCCTCCTACCCGGGGGAGAAGCTTTCTTT. Residues: CASSTLLPGGEAFF.

The chain employs TRBV5-4 and TRBJ1-2; possible D gene TRBD1, 5 bases. CDR1 is SGHNT, CDR2 YYREEE, per germline (reference sequence). Trimming removed 5 bases at V and 4 bases at J, with 21 bases between. This CDR3 spans 16 amino acids. Here the CDR3 reads CASRADRLGGAYGYTF. CDR3 nucleotide sequence: TGTGCCAGCAGAGCGGACCGATTGGGGGGTGCCTATGGCTACACCTTC.

The chain employs TRBV28 and TRBJ1-5, with D perhaps TRBD1 (5 bases). The V gene's germline CDR1 is MDHEN and CDR2 SYDVKM. Trimming cost V 6 bases and J 2 bases, with 20 bases left between them. CDR3 length: 17 residues. The CDR3 is CASSYSRRDGGNQPQHF. Here the CDR3 DNA reads TGTGCCAGCAGCTATAGCCGGCGGGACGGTGGCAATCAGCCCCAGCATTTT.

V and J are TRBV7-8 and TRBJ1-2; 7 nucleotides agree with TRBD1. J lost 0 bases, V lost 2 bases, and 15 bases had no gene match. Germline V gene lookup returns CDR1 SGHVS and CDR2 FQNEAQ. The CDR3 runs 19 residues. The CDR3 sequence: CASSLSFPTGTLPNYGYTF. CDR3 DNA sequence: TGTGCCAGCAGCTTAAGTTTTCCGACAGGGACTCTTCCTAACTATGGCTACACCTTC.

The chain employs TRBV7-9 and TRBJ2-6; no firm D call. V was pared by 5 bases and J by 4 bases, with 18 bases between. Germline CDR1 reads SEHNR; CDR2 reads FQNEAQ (reference sequence). The CDR3 contains 17 residues. Here the CDR3 DNA reads TGTGCCAGCAGCCTCGACTCCCGAAGATCAGGGGCCAACGTCCTGACTTTC. Its translation is CASSLDSRRSGANVLTF.

CDR3 loop: CASREQGEGEAFF. Written as DNA, the CDR3 is TGTGCCAGCAGAGAACAGGGGGAGGGTGAAGCTTTCTTT. This chain joins TRBV6-1 and TRBJ1-1, with TRBD1 matching over 8 bases. Unmatched junction bases numbered 7, after V lost 6 bases and J lost 7 bases. This CDR3 contains 13 residues. Per the germline V gene, CDR1 is MNHNS and CDR2 is SASEGT.

The chain is built from TRBV7-2 and TRBJ2-1; TRBD1 agrees at 7 bases. The J segment lost 4 bases and the V segment lost 4 bases, leaving 10 bases of the junction unmatched. This CDR3 is 16 amino acids long. CDR1 and CDR2 (germline): SGHTA, FQGNSA. The CDR3 here is CASSSQTGTAYNEQFF. CDR3 in DNA: TGTGCCAGCAGCTCTCAAACCGGGACAGCTTACAATGAGCAGTTCTTC.

This clone was seen repeatedly, ten times or more. The rearrangement links TRBV5-1 to TRBJ1-2; 7 bases agree with TRBD1. The CDR3 is made up of 14 amino acids. V shed 4 bases, J shed 7 bases, and the junction held 10 bases outside the gene matches. Germline CDR1 SGHRS, CDR2 YFSETQ. CDR3 sequence: CASSLVEGALGYTF. CDR3 bases: TGCGCCAGCAGCCTGGTCGAGGGGGCGCTTGGCTACACCTTC.

The rearrangement joins TRBV27 to TRBJ1-1; possible D gene TRBD1, 6 bases. Per germline, CDR1 MNHEY and CDR2 SMNVEV (reference sequence). The CDR3 runs 14 residues. The V end lost 6 bases, the J end lost 0 bases, and 11 bases lay between the germline ends. The CDR3 reads CASRRTALNTEAFF. CDR3 DNA sequence: TGTGCCAGCAGGCGGACAGCACTGAACACTGAAGCTTTCTTT.

V gene TRBV29-1 combines with J gene TRBJ2-1; TRBD1 aligns across 7 bases. Trimming cost V 3 bases and J 8 bases; bases outside gene matches: 10. This CDR3 has 14 residues. Germline-derived CDR1 and CDR2 are SQVTM and ANQGSEA. The CDR3 nucleotides read TGCAGCGTTGACAGGGGGATGGTGAAAGATGAGCAGTTCTTC. This gives the protein CSVDRGMVKDEQFF.

The chain has TRBV30 and TRBJ2-7; possibly TRBD2 for D (6 bases). Germline values: CDR1 GTSNPN, CDR2 SVGIG (reference sequence). This CDR3 region has 13 residues. V lost 4 bases and J 0 bases, leaving 10 bases between the germline ends. CDR3 DNA: TGTGCCTGGACCCCGGGGGACTCCTACGAGCAGTACTTC. Translation: CAWTPGDSYEQYF.

V is TRBV7-9 and J is TRBJ2-2, with TRBD1 matching 7 bases. The CDR3 is made up of 15 amino acids. Germline V gene sequence: CDR1 SEHNR, CDR2 FQNEAQ (reference sequence). Unmatched junction bases numbered 8, after V lost 3 bases and J lost 7 bases. The CDR3 here is CASSLTGTFNGELFF. Here the CDR3 DNA reads TGTGCCAGCAGCTTGACAGGGACCTTTAACGGGGAGCTGTTTTTT.

The CDR3 spells CASSEAKVRTRNSPLHF. The CDR3 coding sequence is TGTGCCAGCAGTGAAGCGAAGGTCCGGACTAGAAATTCACCCCTCCACTTT. The V gene is TRBV6-1, the J gene TRBJ1-6; D is undetermined. V was shortened by 0 bases and J by 7 bases, with 16 bases between the two germline ends. The CDR3 spans 17 residues. Germline values: CDR1 MNHNS, CDR2 SASEGT.

V and J are TRBV2 and TRBJ2-1, with unresolved D. V lost 8 bases and J lost 8, with 16 bases in between. Germline V gene lookup returns CDR1 SNHLY and CDR2 FYNNEI. CDR3 length: 13 residues. The CDR3 here is CASSSGVIDEQFF. The CDR3 DNA is TGTGCCAGCTCCTCCGGCGTGATAGATGAGCAGTTCTTC.

The J gene is TRBJ2-1, the V gene TRBV5-6; 9 positions match TRBD1. Germline trimming cut 2 bases from V and 8 bases from J; bases unmatched to any gene: 2. Per germline, CDR1 SGHDT and CDR2 YYEEEE. The CDR3 has 13 residues. Here the CDR3 reads CASSFNRGHEQFF. In DNA, the CDR3 is TGTGCCAGCAGCTTCAACAGGGGGCATGAGCAGTTCTTC. Looking up the rest from reference TRBV5-6 and TRBJ2-1 gives the full variable domain: DAGVTQSPTHLIKTRGQQVTLRCSPKSGHDTVSWYQQALGQGPQFIFQYYEEEERQRGNFPDRFSGHQFPNYSSELNVNALLLGDSALYLCASSFNRGHEQFFGPGTRLTVL.

This clone appeared a few times. The chain employs TRBV15 and TRBJ2-2, with D hard to call. V was cut by 3 bases and J by 3 bases, with 2 bases left in between. Germline V gene sequence: CDR1 LNHNV, CDR2 YYDKDF (reference sequence). The CDR3 has 12 amino acids. CDR3 nucleotide sequence: TGTGCCACCAGCAGCGACACCGGGGAGCTGTTTTTT. It translates to CATSSDTGELFF.

The chain uses TRBV2 and TRBJ2-1; TRBD2 aligns across 10 bases. Per germline, CDR1 SNHLY and CDR2 FYNNEI. J was trimmed by 4 bases and V by 4 bases; bases with no gene match: 4. The CDR3 runs to 15 residues. The CDR3 sequence is CASSVRTSGYNEQFF. In nucleotides, the CDR3 is TGTGCCAGCAGTGTTAGGACTAGCGGATACAATGAGCAGTTCTTC.

The chain recombines TRBV5-4 with TRBJ2-5; 12 nucleotides line up with TRBD2. Germline trimming cut 0 bases from V and 5 bases from J; bases unmatched to any gene: 11. This CDR3 contains 18 residues. Germline CDR1 is SGHNT and CDR2 is YYREEE (reference sequence). DNA of the CDR3: TGTGCCAGCAGCTTGGGATCAACGACTAGCGGGAGTGCTGAGACCCAGTACTTC. It yields the protein CASSLGSTTSGSAETQYF.

The V call is TRBV19, the J call TRBJ2-1, with 11 bases fitting TRBD2. Trimming took 3 bases from V and 0 from J; bases not matched to a gene: 7. This CDR3 is built from 18 residues. From germline, CDR1 is LNHDA and CDR2 SQIVND (reference sequence). This chain's CDR3 is CASSMASGGYSSYNEQFF. CDR3 nucleotide sequence: TGTGCCAGTAGTATGGCTAGCGGGGGGTATAGCTCCTACAATGAGCAGTTCTTC.

In this sample, this clone turned up many times. V usage is TRBV19 and J usage is TRBJ1-2, with 8 nucleotides matching TRBD1. V was clipped by 6 bases and J by 6 bases; unmatched bases: 9. The CDR3 spans 14 residues. CDR1 LNHDA and CDR2 SQIVND come from the germline V gene (reference sequence). Written as DNA, the CDR3 is TGTGCCAGTAGAGCGACAGGGGCCCCTAATGGCTACACCTTC. Protein product: CASRATGAPNGYTF.

J is TRBJ2-5 and V is TRBV30, with TRBD2 as a possible D gene (6 bases). The CDR3 has 11 residues. V was cut by 6 bases and J by 3 bases, with 8 bases left in between. Looked up from germline, CDR1 is GTSNPN and CDR2 is SVGIG (reference sequence). The CDR3 coding sequence is TGTGCCTGTACGGGGGAAGAGACCCAGTACTTC. Protein: CACTGEETQYF.

This clone showed up just a few times. The chain couples TRBV30 to TRBJ2-1; possible D gene TRBD2, 6 bases. Germline CDR1 reads GTSNPN; CDR2 reads SVGIG (reference sequence). V shed 3 bases and J shed 4 bases, with 7 bases lying between them. The CDR3 covers 12 residues. The CDR3 sequence: CAWRGLYNEQFF. CDR3 DNA: TGTGCCTGGAGGGGACTTTACAATGAGCAGTTCTTC.

The V call is TRBV30, the J call TRBJ2-5; D perhaps matches TRBD2 (5 bases). Trimming took 0 bases from V and 13 from J, leaving 18 bases between them. The CDR3 is 13 residues long. Germline assignment: CDR1 GTSNPN and CDR2 SVGIG (reference sequence). The DNA of the CDR3 is TGTGCCTGGAGTGTAACCGACGGTTCGGGAACGTACTTC. Amino acids: CAWSVTDGSGTYF.

There are a few counts of this clone. The chain joins TRBV20-1 to TRBJ2-1; D not resolved. Deletions cut 7 bases from V and 5 bases from J, with 9 bases between. The germline V gene encodes CDR1 DFQATT and CDR2 SNEGSKA (reference sequence). The CDR3 consists of 11 residues. CDR3 loop: CSVLGDNEQFF. CDR3 DNA sequence: TGCAGTGTCCTCGGAGACAATGAGCAGTTCTTC.

The chain links TRBV5-1 to TRBJ1-3; D is ambiguous. The CDR3 is 15 amino acids. V lost 0 bases, J lost 4 bases, and 11 bases lay in between. The germline V gene has CDR1 SGHRS and CDR2 YFSETQ. For the CDR3, the DNA is TGCGCCAGCAGCTTGGGGTTGGGTTCCGGAAACACCATATATTTT. Encoded protein: CASSLGLGSGNTIYF.